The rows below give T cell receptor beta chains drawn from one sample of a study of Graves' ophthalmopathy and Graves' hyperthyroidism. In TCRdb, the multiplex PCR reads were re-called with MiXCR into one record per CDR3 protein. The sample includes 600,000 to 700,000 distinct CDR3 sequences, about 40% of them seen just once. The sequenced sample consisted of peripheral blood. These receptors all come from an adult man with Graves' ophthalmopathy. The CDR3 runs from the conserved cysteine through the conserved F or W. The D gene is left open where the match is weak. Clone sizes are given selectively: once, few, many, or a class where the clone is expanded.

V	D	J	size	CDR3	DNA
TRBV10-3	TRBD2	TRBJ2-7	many	CAARREGPSYEQYF	TGTGCCGCACGAAGGGAGGGACCCTCCTACGAGCAGTACTTC
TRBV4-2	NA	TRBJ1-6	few	CASSQTGHPNSPLHF	TGTGCCAGCAGCCAAACGGGACACCCTAATTCACCCCTCCACTTT
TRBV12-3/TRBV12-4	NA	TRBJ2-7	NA	CASSLVGRGNTYEQYF	TGTGCCAGCAGTTTAGTAGGGCGAGGAAACACCTACGAGCAGTACTTC
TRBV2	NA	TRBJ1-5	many	CASSAGISNQPQHF	TGTGCCAGCAGCGCCGGGATTAGCAATCAGCCCCAGCATTTT
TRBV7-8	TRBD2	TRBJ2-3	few	CASSSYSGTRTDTQYF	TGTGCCAGCAGTTCCTATAGCGGGACACGCACAGATACGCAGTATTTT
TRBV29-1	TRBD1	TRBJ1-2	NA	CSAATGGYTF	TGCAGCGCCGCGACAGGGGGCTACACCTTC
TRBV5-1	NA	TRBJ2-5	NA	CASSLVSSRSETQYF	TGCGCCAGCAGCTTGGTGTCTAGCCGGTCGGAGACCCAGTACTTC
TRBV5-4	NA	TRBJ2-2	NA	CASSLEGSNYGGELFF	TGTGCCAGCAGCTTGGAAGGGTCAAACTATGGCGGGGAGCTGTTTTTT
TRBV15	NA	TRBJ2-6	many	CATRKDRSSGANVLTF	TGTGCCACCAGAAAAGACAGAAGCTCTGGGGCCAACGTCCTGACTTTC
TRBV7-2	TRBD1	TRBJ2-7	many	CASSFDPGQGTIEQYF	TGTGCCAGCAGCTTTGACCCGGGACAGGGGACCATCGAGCAGTACTTC
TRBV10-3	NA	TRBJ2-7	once	CAISYGGNYEQYF	TGTGCCATCAGTTACGGCGGCAACTACGAGCAGTACTTC